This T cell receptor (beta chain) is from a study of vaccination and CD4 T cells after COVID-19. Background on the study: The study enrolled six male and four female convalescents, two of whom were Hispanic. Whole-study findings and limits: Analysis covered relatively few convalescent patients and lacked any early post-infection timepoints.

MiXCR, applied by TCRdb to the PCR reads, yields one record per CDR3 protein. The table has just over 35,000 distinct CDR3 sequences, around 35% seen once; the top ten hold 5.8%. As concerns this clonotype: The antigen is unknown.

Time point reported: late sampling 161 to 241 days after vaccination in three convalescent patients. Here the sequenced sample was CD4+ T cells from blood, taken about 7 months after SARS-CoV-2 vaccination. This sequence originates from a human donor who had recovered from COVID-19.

The CDR3 bases are TGTGCCAGCCGGGGGAGAGTGGCCAGCTATGGCTACACCTTC. It encodes CASRGRVASYGYTF. V and J are TRBV6-1 and TRBJ1-2, with TRBD1 as a possible D gene (5 bases). Germline assignment: CDR1 MNHNS and CDR2 SASEGT. Trimming removed 8 bases from V and 4 bases from J, with 17 bases in between. The CDR3 is made up of 14 amino acids.